This entry concerns a single TCR beta chain. The data belong to a study of blood T cell repertoires in COVID-19. Turning to the study itself: PBMCs, B-cell-depleted T cells, or T cells were the source of the cDNA or gDNA that made up the material.

How the authors handled the data: Amplification with reference gene primers provided the estimates of nucleated cell counts. Assay used: immunoSEQ multiplex PCR; TCRdb lists only in-frame clones, some missing. That table gives V, J and clone size, and the DNA gave D and trimming. The data hold roughly 200,000 clones, with 94% observed a single time. Enrolment of Seattle patients took place during active infection, and they were followed longitudinally. V lost 8 bases, J lost 5 bases, and 9 bases lay in between. The CDR3 length is 12 residues. The source is a man aged 25-45 years with COVID-19, enrolled during active disease. What was sequenced was peripheral blood. This chain uses TRBV12-3 or TRBV12-4 with TRBJ2-2, with D maybe TRBD1 (6 bases). In nucleotides, the CDR3 is TGTGCCAGCCTACAGGGAACCGGGGAGCTGTTTTTT. Translated, it gives CASLQGTGELFF.